This T cell receptor (beta chain) comes out of a study of blood T cell repertoires in COVID-19. On the study more broadly: Donors in the United States, Italy and Spain gave samples during acute or convalescent COVID-19.

This clone has just a few counts. Sequencing used immunoSEQ multiplex PCR; TCRdb keeps in-frame clones, though not all of them. The sample shows under 250,000 clones, about 90% of them seen only once. The CDR3 loop spans 14 amino acids. Between the trimmed V and J ends, which lost 0 bases and 7 bases, there was a span of 10 bases. Germline V lookup: CDR1 LNHDA, CDR2 SQIVND (reference sequence). This TCR was recovered from a woman aged 60-75 years with acute or convalescent COVID-19. The rearrangement uses TRBV19 and TRBJ1-5; weak D call: TRBD1 (5 bases). The sample comprised peripheral blood. The CDR3 loop is CASSIDHQGQPQHF. The CDR3 DNA is TGTGCCAGTAGTATAGATCACCAGGGACAGCCCCAGCATTTT.